The entry below gives a single T cell receptor beta chain sequence along with its context. V lost 0 bases to trimming and J lost 2 bases, with 10 bases between them. Germline V gene data show CDR1 as MGHRA and CDR2 as YSYEKL. The CDR3 runs to 16 residues. These data are taken from a study of blood T cell repertoires in COVID-19. The method was immunoSEQ multiplex PCR; TCRdb's version includes in-frame clones alone and lacks a portion of them. Of about 160,000 clones in the sample, 85% were seen once. The receptor's source is a human donor with acute or convalescent COVID-19. The donor label of this sample is uncertain. The chain links TRBV4-1 to TRBJ2-2; a weak D match, TRBD2 (6 bases). What was sequenced was peripheral blood. The CDR3 is CASSQDRGGNTGELFF. The CDR3 region has the DNA TGCGCCAGCAGCCAAGATAGGGGAGGAAACACCGGGGAGCTGTTTTTT.